This TCR beta chain is drawn from a study of CD8+ T cells in alopecia areata (dated by TCRdb to 2016 to 2018). For context, the study as a whole: To study T cell clonal expansion in alopecia areata, the researchers applied high-throughput TCRbeta sequencing to both the C3H/HeJ mouse model and human patients. RNA was obtained with the PAXgene miRNA kit for fixed scalp, the miRNeasy kit for PBMCs, and the RNeasy kit for mouse skin. TCRbeta CDR3 regions were amplified by immunoSEQ multiplex PCR using 35 Vbeta forward and 13 Jbeta reverse primers. In humans, TCRbeta sequencing was performed on scalp tissue and on sorted CD4+ and CD8+ peripheral blood T cells from healthy controls and from patients with patchy or totalis/universalis alopecia areata. Clonality in the scalp was compared among normal scalp (n=4), patchy alopecia areata scalp (n=8), and alopecia totalis/universalis scalp (n=8).

The germline V gene gives CDR1 as SQVTM and CDR2 as ANQGSEA. Clipping removes 6 bases from V and 6 bases from J, with 3 as the unmatched junction base count. Counted from cysteine to phenylalanine, this CDR3 has 11 amino acids. Left in the record is the CDR3 DNA by itself, 33 bases read in frame from the first base. After PBMCs were isolated by density centrifugation and stained for CD3, CD4 and CD8, a FACSAria was used to sort CD4+ and CD8+ T cells. Scalp biopsies and blood samples were provided by unaffected controls. A few counts support this clone. Its cognate antigen has yet to be identified. It has no much larger one-base neighbor in the sample; base qualities were not kept. Libraries were built with the immunoSEQ multiplex PCR assay. RNA was extracted from all samples and reverse transcribed into cDNA, which served as template for TCR sequencing. First-strand cDNA was synthesized with SuperScript III using a 2:1 mix of oligo-dT and random hexamers. A synthetic immune receptor repertoire was used to assess amplification bias, and residual bias was removed computationally. The original pipeline was this. After raw reads were preprocessed to remove errors, the CDR3 was defined following IMGT conventions as running from the conserved cysteine to phenylalanine. Clonality was computed by normalizing Shannon entropy by log2 of the number of productive unique TCRs and subtracting the result from 1. Whether each scalp clone was CD4 or CD8 was inferred by checking scalp TCRbeta sequences against the CD4 and CD8 repertoires from sorted blood. Entries here come from immuneACCESS through TCRdb and include only in-frame sequences with V and J called. Some clones fail to appear in such tables; in the studies checked, an unresolved V gene covers under half of the shortfall, and the cause of the remainder is unknown. V, J and clone size reflect that table, while D and trimming were determined from the DNA. Across this sample there are about 150,000 clones, with 50% to 60% seen only once. Clones ranked in the top ten supply approximately 4.3% of the sample.

General findings and caveats noted by the study authors: Shared TCR sequences between patients were less evident than in mice, which may be partly attributable to HLA diversity in the patient population. Lesional scalp, especially in alopecia totalis/universalis, showed higher clonality and more expanded CD8+ clones than normal scalp, suggesting antigenic drive. Resident alphabeta T cells in normal human skin are also sequenced, complicating scalp TCR repertoire analysis, unlike mouse skin dominated by gammadelta T cells.

The chain joins TRBV29-1 to TRBJ2-3, with TRBD1 identical over 7 junction bases. The sequenced material came from CD4+ T cells sorted from blood. The sequence derives from a human donor in good health. The nucleotides read TGCAGCGTCCGGACAGGCGATACGCAGTATTTT. It translates to CSVRTGDTQYF.